The 15 T cell receptor beta chains in this list originate from one sample, sequenced in a study of cytotoxic CD8 clonotypes in ibrutinib-treated CLL. The data were produced by immunoSEQ multiplex PCR, yet TCRdb's version contains in-frame clones alone and is incomplete. The sample includes fewer than 400,000 clones, under 70% of them seen just once. Here the sequenced sample was PBMCs, taken after 36 months of ibrutinib treatment. Receptor source: a human donor with chronic lymphocytic leukemia.

This clone was detected only a few times. This chain connects TRBV19 to TRBJ2-3, with 13 bases that match TRBD2. The V segment lost 5 bases and the J segment 6 bases; nucleotides outside the gene matches: 11. Germline CDR1 LNHDA, CDR2 SQIVND (reference sequence). The CDR3 length is 17 residues. CDR3 sequence: CASSPTTSGGPVDTQYF. The CDR3 nucleotides are TGTGCCAGTAGTCCGACGACTAGCGGGGGGCCTGTGGATACGCAGTATTTT.

This clone was picked up a small number of times. The rearrangement joins TRBV28 to TRBJ2-2; D uncertain. Germline assignment: CDR1 MDHEN and CDR2 SYDVKM. The CDR3 length is 13 residues. V shed 7 bases and J shed 4 bases, with 10 bases lying between them. The CDR3 loop is CASKSGGTGELFF. CDR3 sequence (DNA): TGTGCCAGCAAGTCCGGTGGCACCGGGGAGCTGTTTTTT. The complete variable domain, with remaining parts taken from reference TRBV28 and TRBJ2-2, reads DVKVTQSSRYLVKRTGEKVFLECVQDMDHENMFWYRQDPGLGLRLIYFSYDVKMKEKGDIPEGYSVSREKKERFSLILESASTNQTSMYLCASKSGGTGELFFGEGSRLTVL.

The CDR3 is CASSAPSSGVSYEQYF. CDR3 DNA: TGTGCCAGCAGCGCCCCCTCGTCGGGAGTTTCCTACGAGCAGTACTTC. The chain uses TRBV27 and TRBJ2-7; D may be TRBD2 (6 bases). The length of the CDR3 is 16 residues. V was trimmed by 6 bases and J by 1 base, leaving 19 bases between them. Per the germline V gene, CDR1 is MNHEY and CDR2 is SMNVEV (reference sequence).

V gene TRBV5-6 combines with J gene TRBJ2-2; the match to TRBD2 covers 9 bases. The ends lost 4 bases at V and 0 bases at J; junction bases unmatched: 13. In germline, CDR1 is SGHDT, CDR2 YYEEEE. The CDR3 loop spans 19 amino acids. CDR3 in DNA: TGTGCCAGCAGCCCCCGGTTCGGACTAGCGCCAACGAACACCGGGGAGCTGTTTTTT. The encoded protein is CASSPRFGLAPTNTGELFF.

This clone has more than one count but fewer than ten. The chain carries TRBV9 and TRBJ2-5; D unclear. CDR3 length: 12 amino acids. The V and J ends lost 0 bases and 8 bases respectively, with 8 bases between them. Germline lookup yields CDR1 SGDLS and CDR2 YYNGEE. The DNA for the CDR3 is TGTGCCAGCAGCGTAGGTGTTGGAACCCAGTACTTC. This encodes CASSVGVGTQYF.

In its sample, this clone was seen a few times. The chain employs TRBV5-1 and TRBJ2-7; 9 nucleotides line up with TRBD2. The V gene end was trimmed by 4 bases and the J gene end by 1 base; junction bases not matched to a gene: 6. This CDR3 comprises 15 residues. Germline lookup yields CDR1 SGHRS and CDR2 YFSETQ. The CDR3 reads CASSPGLAVSYEQYF. CDR3 nucleotides: TGCGCCAGCAGCCCGGGACTAGCAGTTTCCTACGAGCAGTACTTC.

This chain links TRBV9 with TRBJ1-1, with a possible D match to TRBD1 (6 bases). The CDR3 is 15 amino acids. Trimming cost V 1 base and J 0 bases, with 10 bases left between them. CDR1 and CDR2 from the germline V gene are SGDLS and YYNGEE. CDR3 sequence: CASSVSDSMNTEAFF. Here the CDR3 DNA reads TGTGCCAGCAGCGTATCGGACAGCATGAACACTGAAGCTTTCTTT. The variable domain in full, completed from reference TRBV9 and TRBJ1-1, reads DSGVTQTPKHLITATGQRVTLRCSPRSGDLSVYWYQQSLDQGLQFLIQYYNGEERAKGNILERFSAQQFPDLHSELNLSSLELGDSALYFCASSVSDSMNTEAFFGQGTRLTVV.

Here the CDR3 reads CASSPMGAVPYEQYF. The CDR3 DNA reads TGTGCCAGCAGCCCCATGGGTGCAGTTCCTTACGAGCAGTACTTC. J is TRBJ2-7 and V is TRBV9, with D unresolved. The ends were cut back, 4 bases at V and 4 bases at J, with 18 bases in the middle. From germline, CDR1 is SGDLS and CDR2 YYNGEE. The CDR3 consists of 15 residues. Combining the CDR3 with reference TRBV9 and TRBJ2-7 gives the whole variable domain DSGVTQTPKHLITATGQRVTLRCSPRSGDLSVYWYQQSLDQGLQFLIQYYNGEERAKGNILERFSAQQFPDLHSELNLSSLELGDSALYFCASSPMGAVPYEQYFGPGTRLTVT.

The chain couples TRBV18 to TRBJ2-7; 11 bases match TRBD1. In germline, CDR1 is KGHSH, CDR2 LQKENI. Trimming removed 1 base from V and 8 bases from J; junction bases left unmatched: 10. The CDR3 contains 16 residues. The CDR3 DNA reads as TGTGCCAGCTCACCACTGGGACAGGGGGTAGAAATTAAGCAGTACTTC. This gives the protein CASSPLGQGVEIKQYF.

The chain links TRBV6-1 to TRBJ2-5; D perhaps matches TRBD2 (6 bases). The J call could be wrong; TRBJ2-7 is a better fit for the DNA end. The CDR3 length is 13 residues. CDR1 MNHNS and CDR2 SASEGT come from the germline V gene. CDR3: CASSGGTTYEQYF. The CDR3 nucleotides read TGTGCCAGCAGTGGCGGGACCACCTACGAGCAGTACTTC.

The V gene is TRBV14, the J gene TRBJ2-1; the D call may be TRBD1 or TRBD2 (6 bases each). Germline values: CDR1 SGHDN, CDR2 FVKESK. Trimming stripped 4 bases from V and 10 bases from J, with 20 bases between. This CDR3 contains 15 residues. This chain's CDR3 is CASSLGKGVAEEQFF. In nucleotides, the CDR3 is TGTGCCAGCAGCCTTGGAAAGGGGGTAGCGGAAGAGCAGTTCTTC.

This clone was found a few times. The chain combines TRBV4-1 with TRBJ2-7, with 13 bases identical to TRBD2. The germline V gene encodes CDR1 MGHRA and CDR2 YSYEKL. This CDR3 contains 20 residues. The V gene end was trimmed by 0 bases and the J gene end by 6 bases; junction bases not matched to a gene: 17. CDR3 region: CASSQDLLAGGPEGEPEQYF. The CDR3 coding sequence is TGCGCCAGCAGCCAAGATCTACTAGCGGGAGGGCCTGAGGGAGAACCCGAGCAGTACTTC.

In its sample, this clone was seen once. The chain has TRBV15 and TRBJ1-5; D remains unclear. This CDR3 has 13 amino acids. Germline V lookup: CDR1 LNHNV, CDR2 YYDKDF (reference sequence). The ends were cut back, 7 bases at V and 3 bases at J, with 10 bases in the middle. CDR3 in DNA: TGTGCCACCACTGACACACACAATCAGCCCCAGCATTTT. Its protein is CATTDTHNQPQHF.

V is TRBV9 and J is TRBJ2-5; 8 bases line up with TRBD2. V was clipped by 0 bases and J by 5 bases; unmatched bases: 3. From germline, CDR1 is SGDLS and CDR2 YYNGEE. The CDR3 extends over 14 amino acids. CDR3 in DNA: TGTGCCAGCAGCGTAGCCGGGAGGGGGGAGACCCAGTACTTC. Protein: CASSVAGRGETQYF.

This clone has only a few counts. This sample also contains other DNA sequences that code for the same CDR3. This rearrangement joins TRBV29-1 to TRBJ2-3; 8 bases are a match to TRBD1. V trimming: 3 bases; J trimming: 1 base; junction bases outside the gene matches: 0. The CDR3 consists of 13 residues. Germline CDR1 is SQVTM and CDR2 is ANQGSEA. CDR3 in DNA: TGCAGCGTTGACAGGGGGCGCACAGATACGCAGTATTTT. Protein: CSVDRGRTDTQYF.